These 29 T cell receptor beta chains were sequenced from one sample in a study of cytomegalovirus exposure and HLA in healthy donors. The PCR was carried out with 60 Vbeta primers and 13 Jbeta primers. Using immunoSEQ multiplex PCR, the repertoire was profiled, and TCRdb retains in-frame clones only, with some absent. The repertoire holds fewer than 200,000 clones, with 75% to 90% as singletons. Specimen: PBMCs. The receptor source for this set is a male donor in good health and CMV-seronegative.

The chain is built from TRBV7-6 and TRBJ2-1; D uncertain. V was clipped by 4 bases and J by 0 bases, with 10 bases between them. From germline, CDR1 is SGHVS and CDR2 FNYEAQ. The CDR3 loop spans 15 amino acids. As DNA, the CDR3 is TGTGCCAGCAGCTCGTCGTTGAGCTCCTACAATGAGCAGTTCTTC. It codes for CASSSSLSSYNEQFF.

This chain links TRBV7-8 with TRBJ2-5; D may be TRBD1 (6 bases). The CDR3 runs to 14 residues. Germline lookup yields CDR1 SGHVS and CDR2 FQNEAQ. Trimming took 4 bases from V and 1 from J, leaving 10 bases between them. CDR3 region: CASSSWTAQETQYF. The CDR3 nucleotides read TGTGCCAGCAGCTCGTGGACAGCCCAAGAGACCCAGTACTTC.

The chain combines TRBV9 with TRBJ2-7; possible D gene TRBD1, 6 bases. The CDR3 is 15 residues long. The germline V gene encodes CDR1 SGDLS and CDR2 YYNGEE. V gave up 4 bases and J gave up 0 bases, with 14 bases separating them. CDR3: CASSYRDTSSYEQYF. DNA for the CDR3: TGTGCCAGCAGCTACAGGGACACGAGCTCCTACGAGCAGTACTTC.

The V gene is TRBV27, the J gene TRBJ2-5; D unresolved. The CDR3 extends over 12 amino acids. Germline loops: CDR1 MNHEY, CDR2 SMNVEV (reference sequence). Trimming stripped 7 bases from V and 1 base from J, with 7 bases between. DNA of the CDR3: TGTGCCAGCACGTCGGGCCAAGAGACCCAGTACTTC. Amino acids: CASTSGQETQYF.

In this sample, this clone turned up a few times. V and J are TRBV29-1 and TRBJ1-1; tentatively, D is TRBD1 (5 bases). V was clipped by 3 bases and J by 5 bases, with 10 bases between them. CDR1 is SQVTM and CDR2 is ANQGSEA in the germline V gene. The CDR3 is 12 residues long. The DNA of the CDR3 is TGCAGCGTTGACAGGGCTCGAACTGAAGCTTTCTTT. Protein: CSVDRARTEAFF.

This clone was counted only a few times. The chain carries TRBV6-6 and TRBJ1-1, with 7 bases fitting TRBD1. CDR3 size: 12 residues. CDR1 is MNHNY, CDR2 SVGAGI, per germline (reference sequence). After removal of 4 bases from V and 8 bases from J, the junction contained 4 bases not matched to a gene. CDR3 in amino acids: CASSFRTGEAFF. CDR3 DNA: TGTGCCAGCAGTTTCCGGACAGGAGAAGCTTTCTTT.

The gene calls are TRBV9 and TRBJ1-6, with D possibly matching TRBD1 (5 bases). Deletions cut 0 bases from V and 4 bases from J, with 11 bases between. The CDR3 contains 16 residues. Germline CDR1 and CDR2: SGDLS and YYNGEE. CDR3 bases: TGTGCCAGCAGCGTAGGGCAGGGAATATATAATTCACCCCTCCACTTT. This codes for CASSVGQGIYNSPLHF. Full variable domain (outside the CDR3, taken from reference TRBV9 and TRBJ1-6): DSGVTQTPKHLITATGQRVTLRCSPRSGDLSVYWYQQSLDQGLQFLIQYYNGEERAKGNILERFSAQQFPDLHSELNLSSLELGDSALYFCASSVGQGIYNSPLHFGNGTRLTVT.

There are a few counts of this clone. This chain joins TRBV19 and TRBJ2-3, with TRBD2 matching over 8 bases. This CDR3 spans 15 amino acids. From germline, CDR1 is LNHDA and CDR2 SQIVND (reference sequence). After removal of 6 bases from V and 0 bases from J, the junction contained 5 bases not matched to a gene. The CDR3 sequence: CASSWRGASTDTQYF. Here the CDR3 DNA reads TGTGCCAGTAGCTGGCGGGGGGCTAGCACAGATACGCAGTATTTT. The whole variable domain, filled in from reference TRBV19 and TRBJ2-3, reads DGGITQSPKYLFRKEGQNVTLSCEQNLNHDAMYWYRQDPGQGLRLIYYSQIVNDFQKGDIAEGYSVSREKKESFPLTVTSAQKNPTAFYLCASSWRGASTDTQYFGPGTRLTVL.

The chain is built from TRBV19 and TRBJ2-1; 10 bases agree with TRBD2. The CDR3 is 15 residues long. Trimming cost V 8 bases and J 5 bases; bases outside gene matches: 9. From germline, CDR1 is LNHDA and CDR2 SQIVND (reference sequence). CDR3 in amino acids: CASGPGLASNNEQFF. The CDR3 bases are TGTGCCAGTGGGCCGGGACTAGCGTCGAACAATGAGCAGTTCTTC.

This clone was recorded only once. J is TRBJ1-1 and V is TRBV4-1; possible D gene TRBD1, 5 bases. V lost 1 base and J lost 9, with 12 bases in between. The length of the CDR3 is 13 residues. Germline V lookup: CDR1 MGHRA, CDR2 YSYEKL. The CDR3 sequence is CASSQGSRTQAFF. CDR3 nucleotides: TGCGCCAGCAGCCAAGGTAGCAGGACACAAGCTTTCTTT.

This clone was detected only once. This chain uses TRBV19 with TRBJ1-1; D may be TRBD1 (5 bases). CDR1 is LNHDA and CDR2 is SQIVND in the germline V gene (reference sequence). The V end lost 3 bases, the J end lost 5 bases, and 10 bases lay between the germline ends. The CDR3 covers 13 residues. The CDR3 DNA is TGTGCCAGTAGTATCAGGGCTGGTACTGAAGCTTTCTTT. This gives the protein CASSIRAGTEAFF.

J is TRBJ2-2 and V is TRBV5-1; TRBD1 matches at 9 bases. CDR1 and CDR2 (germline): SGHRS, YFSETQ. The J segment lost 4 bases and the V segment lost 4 bases, leaving 8 bases of the junction unmatched. The CDR3 is 16 amino acids. In DNA form, the CDR3 reads TGCGCCAGCAGCCGCCTCGGGACAGGGAGCACCGGGGAGCTGTTTTTT. Amino acids: CASSRLGTGSTGELFF.

This clone showed up just once. This chain links TRBV30 with TRBJ1-4, with D maybe TRBD1 (5 bases). The CDR3 runs 14 residues. V gave up 0 bases and J gave up 8 bases, with 13 bases separating them. In germline, CDR1 is GTSNPN, CDR2 SVGIG (reference sequence). The CDR3 here is CAWSVQGPGEKLFF. In nucleotides, the CDR3 is TGTGCCTGGAGTGTGCAGGGTCCCGGGGAAAAACTGTTTTTT.

This chain connects TRBV18 to TRBJ1-5, with D unclear. The V gene lost 2 bases and the J gene lost 2 bases, with 10 bases spanning the gap. CDR3 length: 15 residues. The germline gives CDR1 KGHSH, CDR2 LQKENI. The CDR3 reads CASSPTYGGNQPQHF. CDR3 nucleotides: TGTGCCAGCTCACCAACATACGGGGGCAATCAGCCCCAGCATTTT.

The chain links TRBV5-1 to TRBJ2-5, with TRBD1 identical over 9 bases. This CDR3 is 18 amino acids long. After removal of 3 bases from V and 4 bases from J, the junction contained 16 bases not matched to a gene. In germline, CDR1 is SGHRS, CDR2 YFSETQ. The CDR3 protein is CASSSFPGGDRVRETQYF. The CDR3 bases are TGCGCCAGCAGCTCTTTTCCCGGCGGGGACAGGGTACGAGAGACCCAGTACTTC.

This chain joins TRBV2 and TRBJ1-1; possibly TRBD1 for D (6 bases). Trimming removed 7 bases at V and 5 bases at J, with 14 bases between. This CDR3 region has 13 residues. Germline lookup yields CDR1 SNHLY and CDR2 FYNNEI. The CDR3 spells CASKAGGRTEAFF. CDR3 bases: TGTGCCAGCAAGGCGGGGGGGCGGACTGAAGCTTTCTTT.

The chain uses TRBV10-3 and TRBJ1-5; D perhaps matches TRBD1 (6 bases). This CDR3 contains 15 residues. In germline, CDR1 is ENHRY, CDR2 SYGVKD. Between the trimmed V and J ends, which lost 0 bases and 6 bases, there was a span of 12 bases. CDR3 protein: CAISESKGEGQPQHF. DNA for the CDR3: TGTGCCATCAGTGAGTCGAAGGGGGAGGGTCAGCCCCAGCATTTT.

The CDR3 DNA reads TGCGCCAGCAGCTTGGATTCCCAGGCGAGCACAGATACGCAGTATTTT. Its protein is CASSLDSQASTDTQYF. The chain has TRBV5-1 and TRBJ2-3, with D hard to call. The CDR3 is 16 residues long. The ends were cut back, 0 bases at V and 0 bases at J, with 11 bases in the middle. The germline V gene has CDR1 SGHRS and CDR2 YFSETQ.

CDR3 region: CASSYSPAGEAFF. The CDR3 DNA is TGTGCCAGCAGTTACTCACCGGCGGGTGAAGCTTTCTTT. The J gene is TRBJ1-1, the V gene TRBV6-6; D call uncertain. The CDR3 is 13 amino acids. Germline V gives CDR1 MNHNY, CDR2 SVGAGI (reference sequence). V shed 0 bases and J shed 7 bases, with 9 bases lying between them.

This clone was observed a handful of times. The chain joins TRBV18 to TRBJ1-2; the match to TRBD1 covers 10 bases. Germline V gene data show CDR1 as KGHSH and CDR2 as LQKENI. The CDR3 has 14 residues. Unmatched junction bases numbered 6, after V lost 3 bases and J lost 8 bases. This CDR3 is CASSPAGQGLGYTF. The CDR3, as DNA: TGTGCCAGCTCACCCGCGGGACAGGGGTTGGGCTACACCTTC. Full variable domain (remainder filled in from reference TRBV18 and TRBJ1-2): NAGVMQNPRHLVRRRGQEARLRCSPMKGHSHVYWYRQLPEEGLKFMVYLQKENIIDESGMPKERFSAEFPKEGPSILRIQQVVRGDSAAYFCASSPAGQGLGYTFGSGTRLTVV.

This sequence joins TRBV11-2 and TRBJ1-4; D not certain. The ends were cut back, 1 base at V and 2 bases at J, with 8 bases in the middle. Per germline, CDR1 SGHAT and CDR2 FQNNGV. CDR3 length: 15 amino acids. CDR3 loop: CASSLGAGTNEKLFF. As DNA, the CDR3 is TGTGCCAGCAGCTTAGGAGCGGGGACTAATGAAAAACTGTTTTTT.

This clone was detected only once. The rearrangement uses TRBV4-1 and TRBJ2-7; TRBD1 might be the D (6 bases). Germline V gives CDR1 MGHRA, CDR2 YSYEKL. V was cut by 3 bases and J by 3 bases, with 30 bases left in between. This CDR3 spans 20 amino acids. The CDR3 nucleotides are TGCGCCAGCAGCCACCGCCCCGTACGCCGGACGACAGGAGACTACTACGAGCAGTACTTC. It translates to CASSHRPVRRTTGDYYEQYF.

The V and J genes are TRBV10-3 and TRBJ1-1; D is possibly TRBD1 (5 bases). This CDR3 spans 17 amino acids. V dropped 2 bases and J dropped 4 bases, with 20 bases sitting between them. Germline CDR1 and CDR2: ENHRY and SYGVKD. This CDR3 reads CAISEPTGLASATEAFF. CDR3 in DNA: TGTGCCATCAGTGAGCCTACAGGTCTGGCGTCGGCCACTGAAGCTTTCTTT.

The chain combines TRBV7-8 with TRBJ2-7; a weak D match, TRBD2 (5 bases). The ends were cut back, 5 bases at V and 6 bases at J, with 14 bases in the middle. Germline CDR1 SGHVS, CDR2 FQNEAQ. The CDR3 has 13 residues. The CDR3 DNA follows: TGTGCCAGCAGCGGAGACGAGCGGCGCGAGCAGTACTTC. Translating it yields CASSGDERREQYF.

This clone was seen only a few times. The rearrangement joins TRBV10-2 to TRBJ2-7; 9 bases align to TRBD1. The V segment lost 7 bases and the J segment 2 bases; nucleotides outside the gene matches: 3. The CDR3 has 13 residues. Germline V CDR1 and CDR2: WSHSY, SAAADI. CDR3: CASNRGPTYEQYF. The CDR3 DNA follows: TGCGCCAGCAACAGGGGGCCTACCTACGAGCAGTACTTC.

This clone was seen a single time. The rearrangement links TRBV6-4 to TRBJ2-3; the D is unclear. This CDR3 region has 14 residues. CDR1 MRHNA and CDR2 SNTAGT come from the germline V gene. Trimming stripped 3 bases from V and 1 base from J, with 8 bases between. CDR3 DNA: TGTGCCAGCAGTGAGGTCCAGGGCACAGATACGCAGTATTTT. It specifies CASSEVQGTDTQYF.

This sequence joins TRBV5-1 and TRBJ2-1, with 8 positions matching TRBD2. CDR3 length: 14 residues. Trimming took 3 bases from V and 5 from J; bases not matched to a gene: 4. Germline CDR1 SGHRS, CDR2 YFSETQ. The CDR3 DNA is TGCGCCAGCAGCTCCTTGACTAGCGACAATGAGCAGTTCTTC. Its translation: CASSSLTSDNEQFF.

The chain links TRBV6-5 to TRBJ2-3; 7 bases fit TRBD1. This CDR3 is built from 16 residues. V shed 3 bases, J shed 6 bases, and the junction held 12 bases outside the gene matches. Germline loops: CDR1 MNHEY, CDR2 SVGAGI. The CDR3 nucleotides are TGTGCCAGCAGTTATCGGTTAAAGGGGGCGGCTGATACGCAGTATTTT. This encodes CASSYRLKGAADTQYF.

This rearrangement joins TRBV7-9 to TRBJ1-6; no clear D. V gave up 1 base and J gave up 0 bases, with 7 bases separating them. Germline assignment: CDR1 SEHNR and CDR2 FQNEAQ (reference sequence). This CDR3 contains 16 residues. The CDR3 loop is CASSLGASSYNSPLHF. The DNA of the CDR3 is TGTGCCAGCAGCTTAGGTGCTAGCTCCTATAATTCACCCCTCCACTTT.